This T cell receptor beta chain was obtained from a study of identical twins. Broader study findings: The study found excess low generation probability among twin-shared out-of-frame alpha sequences. Out-of-frame beta chain sequences displayed weaker excess sharing between twins.

Unique molecular identifiers were present on the cDNA, and a universal primer site came from template switching. TCRdb processed the 5' RACE reads anew with MiXCR; each CDR3 protein has one entry. This table holds 300,000 to 400,000 distinct CDR3 sequences, approximately 9.1% found once. This clonotype was recorded at least ten times. Its antigen is not identified. CDR1 is MNHEY and CDR2 is SVGAGI in the germline V gene. V was trimmed by 4 bases and J by 0 bases, leaving 8 bases between them. The CDR3 length is 14 residues. The sequencing sample was made of naive T cells sorted from blood. The chain uses TRBV6-5 and TRBJ2-3; possible D gene TRBD2, 6 bases. This clonotype was obtained from a woman aged 45 to 65 in good health. The CDR3 DNA reads as TGTGCCAGCAGTTCCGGGAGCAGCACAGATACGCAGTATTTT. Its protein is CASSSGSSTDTQYF.